This entry concerns a single TCR beta chain. The antigen it recognizes is unknown. One junction end does not reproduce the germline sequence, and a read error may be involved. The study deep-sequenced TCR repertoires of sorted CD4+ and CD8+ blood T cells from severe aplastic anemia patients and healthy subjects. Ficoll-Paque density gradient centrifugation was used to isolate peripheral blood mononuclear cells. Before DNA was extracted, CD4+ and CD8+ T cells were sorted using either FACS or magnetic beads. The CDR3 contains 16 residues, cysteine and phenylalanine counted. The read is trimmed to its CDR3 DNA, 48 bases read in frame from base 1. CDR1 SGDLS and CDR2 YYNGEE are derived from the germline V gene. This entry belongs to a study of CD8+CD57+ T cells in acquired aplastic anemia (dated by TCRdb to between 2018 and 2020). For context, the study as a whole: Extracted DNA from sorted CD4+ and CD8+ cells averaged approximately 3 ug, ranging from roughly 0.17 to 27.4 ug. Mean read counts for healthy donor samples were about 9.8 million for CD4+ cells and under 14 million for CD8+ cells. The full study reports these points: Around 28 CD8+ CDR3 sequences were found to be shared between patients and controls, but these sequences appeared to be highly expressed in patients and within the immunodominant clones of the patients. Patients and healthy controls showed no significant difference in CD8+ Simpson's diversity (P=0.060).

Profiling of TCR beta VDJ combinations and CDR3 sequences used genomic DNA as the template. TCR repertoire sequencing was run on an Illumina HiSeq 2000. In the authors' own workflow: Repertoires were assessed using TRBV/TRBJ rearrangement plots, CDR3 size and DJ length profiles, and Simpson's diversity index. The immunodominant clone was defined as the most abundant DNA sequence in deep sequencing data. CDR3 amino acid sequences were checked for sharing across subjects and were also compared against the VDJdb database and published repertoires. The public reads were reprocessed in TCRdb via fastp at Q25 and MiXCR, keeping in-frame beta chains. Records with the same CDR3 protein are collapsed into one entry carrying the most frequent genes and DNA. The V and J calls and clone size are TCRdb's, not the authors'. The sample table lists roughly 40,000 distinct CDR3 sequences, around 63% of them with a count of one. More than 20% of the sample belongs to the ten largest clones.

The sample was sorted CD4+, CD8+, or CD8+CD57+ T cells (not recorded which) from PBMCs. The sequence came from a human donor in good health, serving as a control. Here the chain combines TRBV9 and TRBJ2-7; 12 bases in the junction line up with TRBD1. The CDR3 region has the sequence CASSRGQGAPTYEQHF. The bases are TGTGCCAGCAGCAGGGGACAGGGGGCTCCTACCTACGAGCAGCACTTC. With the rest looked up from the reference TRBV9 and TRBJ2-7 genes rather than sequenced, the full variable domain is DSGVTQTPKHLITATGQRVTLRCSPRSGDLSVYWYQQSLDQGLQFLIQYYNGEERAKGNILERFSAQQFPDLHSELNLSSLELGDSALYFCASSRGQGAPTYEQHFGPGTRLTVT.